Shown below are 31 T cell receptor beta chains from a single sample sequenced in a study of T cells in localized non-small cell lung cancer. The table came from immunoSEQ multiplex PCR; TCRdb's copy has only in-frame clones and leaves some out. The sample shows roughly 64,000 clones, roughly 81% of them seen only once. Sequenced here: PBMCs, sampled before any cancer treatment. The source of these receptors is a man aged 40-75 years with stage II lung adenocarcinoma.

As DNA, the CDR3 is TGTGCCAGCAGCGTAGGTGGGGGTTCGCGGAATGAGCAGTTCTTC. Its protein is CASSVGGGSRNEQFF. The rearrangement uses TRBV9 and TRBJ2-1; D possibly uses TRBD1 or TRBD2 (5 bases each). Germline V gene sequence: CDR1 SGDLS, CDR2 YYNGEE. V was cut by 0 bases and J by 7 bases, with 14 bases left in between. CDR3 size: 15 residues.

The genes are TRBV7-2 and TRBJ1-2; TRBD1 aligns across 8 bases. Germline V CDR1 and CDR2: SGHTA, FQGNSA. CDR3 length: 13 residues. V shed 5 bases and J 4 bases; nucleotides not matched to a gene: 3. The CDR3 nucleotides are TGTGCCAGCAGCCCAGGGACAGGCTATGGCTACACCTTC. Protein: CASSPGTGYGYTF.

CDR3 amino acids: CSVEGASGTGNEKLFF. The CDR3 DNA is TGCAGCGTTGAAGGGGCCTCCGGAACGGGGAATGAAAAACTGTTTTTT. The chain has TRBV29-1 and TRBJ1-4; D unresolved. The CDR3 covers 16 residues. Trimming pared 1 base from V and 5 bases from J, leaving 17 bases between. The germline gives CDR1 SQVTM, CDR2 ANQGSEA.

The rearrangement links TRBV7-9 to TRBJ2-3, with D maybe TRBD1 (6 bases). The germline V gene has CDR1 SEHNR and CDR2 FQNEAQ (reference sequence). CDR3 length: 14 amino acids. V lost 2 bases and J lost 6, with 12 bases in between. The CDR3 nucleotides are TGTGCCAGCAGCTTATCACAGGGTGGGGATACGCAGTATTTT. Protein product: CASSLSQGGDTQYF.

The rearrangement links TRBV19 to TRBJ2-1; 13 bases fit TRBD2. This CDR3 comprises 15 residues. CDR1 and CDR2 (germline): LNHDA, SQIVND (reference sequence). Trimming took 3 bases from V and 6 from J; bases not matched to a gene: 2. CDR3 in DNA: TGTGCCAGTAGTATGGGACTAGCGGGACGCAATGAGCAGTTCTTC. Translated: CASSMGLAGRNEQFF. The variable domain in full, with the rest retrieved from reference TRBV19 and TRBJ2-1, is DGGITQSPKYLFRKEGQNVTLSCEQNLNHDAMYWYRQDPGQGLRLIYYSQIVNDFQKGDIAEGYSVSREKKESFPLTVTSAQKNPTAFYLCASSMGLAGRNEQFFGPGTRLTVL.

The chain recombines TRBV5-4 with TRBJ1-1; D not resolved. The CDR3 extends over 17 amino acids. Germline V lookup: CDR1 SGHNT, CDR2 YYREEE (reference sequence). The V gene lost 0 bases and the J gene lost 3 bases, with 18 bases spanning the gap. In DNA form, the CDR3 reads TGTGCCAGCAGCTTGGGGGCCATTAGCGGGCGTTACACTGAAGCTTTCTTT. Residues: CASSLGAISGRYTEAFF.

This clone was observed a single time. This chain connects TRBV9 to TRBJ2-5, with 9 bases aligning to TRBD1. This CDR3 has 15 amino acids. With 4 bases clipped from V and 3 bases from J, the junction kept 7 bases outside the gene matches. Germline-derived CDR1 and CDR2 are SGDLS and YYNGEE. The CDR3 nucleotides read TGTGCCAGCAGCCCAGAAGGGGACAGGGAAGAGACCCAGTACTTC. Its translation: CASSPEGDREETQYF. Full variable domain (outside the CDR3, taken from reference TRBV9 and TRBJ2-5): DSGVTQTPKHLITATGQRVTLRCSPRSGDLSVYWYQQSLDQGLQFLIQYYNGEERAKGNILERFSAQQFPDLHSELNLSSLELGDSALYFCASSPEGDREETQYFGPGTRLLVL.

In its sample, this clone was seen a few times. The rearrangement joins TRBV7-9 to TRBJ2-3; D unresolved. Trimming took 6 bases from V and 3 from J, leaving 10 bases between them. Germline V lookup: CDR1 SEHNR, CDR2 FQNEAQ (reference sequence). The CDR3 consists of 13 residues. The CDR3 region is CASRPKSTDTQYF. CDR3 DNA: TGTGCCAGCAGGCCTAAATCGACAGATACGCAGTATTTT.

V gene TRBV7-9 combines with J gene TRBJ2-2, with D hard to call. CDR3 length: 14 amino acids. Germline CDR1 and CDR2: SEHNR and FQNEAQ (reference sequence). V was pared by 3 bases and J by 0 bases, with 5 bases between. CDR3 in amino acids: CASSFGANTGELFF. CDR3 in DNA: TGTGCCAGCAGCTTCGGAGCGAACACCGGGGAGCTGTTTTTT.

The V call is TRBV4-3, the J call TRBJ2-1; D ambiguous. The CDR3 covers 12 residues. The germline V gene has CDR1 LGHNA and CDR2 YSLEER. Trimming stripped 3 bases from V and 3 bases from J, with 3 bases between. The CDR3 bases are TGCGCCAGCAGCCATGACTACAATGAGCAGTTCTTC. Translating it yields CASSHDYNEQFF.

This clone was counted a few times. An end of the junction does not agree with germline; a read error may underlie this. The rearrangement links TRBV7-7 to TRBJ2-6; possible D gene TRBD2, 7 bases. Per the germline V gene, CDR1 is SSHAT and CDR2 is FNYEAQ (reference sequence). This CDR3 is built from 15 residues. The DNA for the CDR3 is TGTGCTAGCAGCTCGGGGGGCGCTGGGGCCAACGTCCTGACTTTC. It specifies CASSSGGAGANVLTF.

The chain joins TRBV6-5 to TRBJ1-1, with D possibly being TRBD1 (6 bases). This CDR3 spans 13 amino acids. Germline V gives CDR1 MNHEY, CDR2 SVGAGI. Trimming cost V 2 bases and J 9 bases, with 13 bases left between them. The CDR3: CASSYPTGSKAFF. In DNA, the CDR3 is TGTGCCAGCAGTTACCCCACAGGGTCAAAAGCTTTCTTT.

J is TRBJ1-2 and V is TRBV7-9; D not certain. The V and J ends lost 5 bases and 6 bases respectively, with 16 bases between them. CDR3 size: 14 residues. CDR1 and CDR2 (germline): SEHNR, FQNEAQ (reference sequence). CDR3 in amino acids: CASSLGLGVNGYTF. The CDR3, as DNA: TGTGCCAGCAGCCTCGGACTAGGTGTAAATGGCTACACCTTC.

V usage is TRBV18 and J usage is TRBJ1-1; 7 bases agree with TRBD1. This CDR3 spans 13 amino acids. Germline CDR1 reads KGHSH; CDR2 reads LQKENI. V gave up 6 bases and J gave up 6 bases; unmatched junction bases: 7. This CDR3 reads CASSQGGPAEAFF. In DNA form, the CDR3 reads TGTGCCAGCTCTCAGGGGGGCCCGGCTGAAGCTTTCTTT.

This clone was detected only once. This sequence joins TRBV19 and TRBJ1-2, with D possibly TRBD1 on 6 matching bases. This CDR3 has 14 residues. In germline, CDR1 is LNHDA, CDR2 SQIVND (reference sequence). Deletions cut 3 bases from V and 8 bases from J, with 16 bases between. CDR3: CASSIPGQVTGYTF. The CDR3 nucleotides are TGTGCCAGTAGTATCCCGGGACAAGTTACGGGCTACACCTTC.

The CDR3 region has the DNA TGTGCCTGGAGTGTTGGCGGGGGGGTACTAAAGCAGTACTTC. Protein sequence: CAWSVGGGVLKQYF. The gene calls are TRBV30 and TRBJ2-7, with TRBD2 identical over 9 bases. The ends lost 0 bases at V and 8 bases at J; junction bases unmatched: 8. CDR3 size: 14 residues. CDR1 is GTSNPN, CDR2 SVGIG, per germline (reference sequence).

A few counts support this clone. V usage is TRBV5-1 and J usage is TRBJ2-3, with 13 positions matching TRBD2. The germline CDR1 and CDR2 sequences are SGHRS and YFSETQ. V gave up 5 bases and J gave up 4 bases; unmatched junction bases: 13. This CDR3 is 18 amino acids long. The CDR3 spells CASRFAGLAGVSPDTQYF. The CDR3 DNA reads as TGCGCCAGCAGGTTCGCCGGACTAGCGGGAGTTTCCCCAGATACGCAGTATTTT.

The chain recombines TRBV5-1 with TRBJ1-2; possibly TRBD1 for D (6 bases). CDR1 and CDR2 from the germline V gene are SGHRS and YFSETQ. The CDR3 runs to 13 residues. Trimming left V 1 base short and J 6 bases short, with 10 bases between. The CDR3 protein is CASSLRGSDGYTF. The CDR3 region has the DNA TGCGCCAGCAGCTTGAGGGGGAGTGATGGCTACACCTTC.

The chain carries TRBV6-6 and TRBJ1-1, with D possibly being TRBD1 (6 bases). The V gene lost 2 bases and the J gene lost 3 bases, with 16 bases spanning the gap. The CDR3 spans 16 residues. Per germline, CDR1 MNHNY and CDR2 SVGAGI (reference sequence). This CDR3 is CASSYGVGRGHTEAFF. DNA of the CDR3: TGTGCCAGCAGTTACGGGGTGGGCAGGGGACACACTGAAGCTTTCTTT.

The chain is built from TRBV2 and TRBJ2-7; TRBD1 agrees at 7 bases. In germline, CDR1 is SNHLY, CDR2 FYNNEI. There are 15 residues in the CDR3. J lost 3 bases, V lost 7 bases, and 12 bases had no gene match. The CDR3 nucleotides read TGTGCCAGCACATCCCGGACAGGCGCCCTCTACGAGCAGTACTTC. As protein: CASTSRTGALYEQYF.

This clone has only a few counts. The chain combines TRBV6-5 with TRBJ1-5; no clear D gene. The CDR3 is 14 amino acids. The germline V and J ends were trimmed by 6 bases and 1 base, with 10 bases remaining between them. From germline, CDR1 is MNHEY and CDR2 SVGAGI. CDR3 bases: TGTGCCAGCAGCCCACCGGGGAGCAATCAGCCCCAGCATTTT. Encoded protein: CASSPPGSNQPQHF.

The chain uses TRBV2 and TRBJ1-4; the match to TRBD1 covers 11 bases. The CDR3 is made up of 14 amino acids. Per the germline V gene, CDR1 is SNHLY and CDR2 is FYNNEI. Germline trimming cut 11 bases from V and 1 base from J; bases unmatched to any gene: 3. The CDR3 spells CAGGQGGTNEKLFF. For the CDR3, the DNA is TGTGCCGGGGGACAGGGGGGAACTAATGAAAAACTGTTTTTT. Complete variable domain (other parts from reference TRBV2 and TRBJ1-4): EPEVTQTPSHQVTQMGQEVILRCVPISNHLYFYWYRQILGQKVEFLVSFYNNEISEKSEIFDDQFSVERPDGSNFTLKIRSTKLEDSAMYFCAGGQGGTNEKLFFGSGTQLSVL.

The chain joins TRBV6-1 to TRBJ2-7; no clear D. CDR1 is MNHNS, CDR2 SASEGT, per germline. V lost 3 bases to trimming and J lost 1 base, with 13 bases between them. This CDR3 has 15 residues. DNA for the CDR3: TGTGCCAGCAGTGATCCTTGGACGGATTCCTACGAGCAGTACTTC. It yields the protein CASSDPWTDSYEQYF.

This clone was picked up one time. The V call is TRBV11-2, the J call TRBJ1-1; D gene ambiguous. This CDR3 contains 14 residues. CDR1 and CDR2 (germline): SGHAT, FQNNGV. Trimming cost V 2 bases and J 6 bases, with 13 bases left between them. CDR3 bases: TGTGCCAGCAGCTTAAGCGACTTAGTTGCTGAAGCTTTCTTT. Translated: CASSLSDLVAEAFF.

Points on this clone: The same CDR3 is also encoded by other DNA sequences in this sample. The chain is built from TRBV18 and TRBJ1-5; D unclear. The CDR3 consists of 13 residues. CDR1 is KGHSH and CDR2 is LQKENI in the germline V gene. V lost 2 bases, J lost 0 bases, and 2 bases lay in between. As DNA, the CDR3 is TGTGCCAGCTCACCAGGTAGCAATCAGCCCCAGCATTTT. The encoded protein is CASSPGSNQPQHF.

V and J are TRBV18 and TRBJ2-7; a weak D match, TRBD1 (5 bases). The CDR3 contains 12 residues. V lost 3 bases and J 6 bases, leaving 9 bases between the germline ends. Germline V gives CDR1 KGHSH, CDR2 LQKENI. CDR3 sequence: CASSPDRPEQYF. The DNA of the CDR3 is TGTGCCAGCTCACCCGACAGACCCGAGCAGTACTTC.

The chain carries TRBV6-5 and TRBJ2-6, with 7 bases aligning to TRBD2. The junction had 3 bases not matched to a gene; V was cut back by 0 bases and J by 4 bases. This CDR3 comprises 16 residues. In germline, CDR1 is MNHEY, CDR2 SVGAGI. The DNA of the CDR3 is TGTGCCAGCAGTTACTCGCGGGGGAGAGGGGCCAACGTCCTGACTTTC. Protein sequence: CASSYSRGRGANVLTF.

This clone appeared once. The chain couples TRBV5-6 to TRBJ2-5; 9 bases line up with TRBD2. With V trimmed by 6 bases and J by 5 bases, 17 bases remained unmatched. Germline V gene lookup returns CDR1 SGHDT and CDR2 YYEEEE. This CDR3 spans 17 amino acids. CDR3 residues: CASNLGRAGGPLETQYF. The CDR3 DNA sequence: TGTGCCAGCAACCTAGGTCGCGCGGGAGGGCCTTTGGAGACCCAGTACTTC.

This clone was seen only once. This sequence joins TRBV4-1 and TRBJ2-3; the match to TRBD1 covers 9 bases. Trimming at V came to 4 bases and at J to 1 base, leaving 12 bases not matched to a gene. The germline V gene encodes CDR1 MGHRA and CDR2 YSYEKL. CDR3 length: 18 amino acids. CDR3 region: CASSRVPGQGSGTDTQYF. The CDR3 DNA is TGCGCCAGCAGCCGAGTCCCGGGACAGGGATCTGGCACAGATACGCAGTATTTT.

This chain uses TRBV2 with TRBJ1-2; a weak D match, TRBD1 (6 bases). This CDR3 spans 13 amino acids. Trimming pared 5 bases from V and 2 bases from J, leaving 9 bases between. Per germline, CDR1 SNHLY and CDR2 FYNNEI. Here the CDR3 reads CASSKTGNYGYTF. CDR3 DNA: TGTGCCAGCAGTAAGACAGGAAACTATGGCTACACCTTC.

This clone was seen more than once but under ten times. The chain recombines TRBV25-1 with TRBJ1-2; no reliable D call. Looked up from germline, CDR1 is MGHDK and CDR2 is SYGVNS. Trimming removed 1 base from V and 6 bases from J, with 9 bases in between. There are 13 residues in the CDR3. The CDR3 loop reads CASSESDGNGYTF. DNA for the CDR3: TGTGCCAGCAGTGAATCGGATGGGAATGGCTACACCTTC.